These 28 T cell receptor beta chains came from one sample sequenced in a study of cytomegalovirus exposure and HLA in healthy donors (dated by TCRdb to the late 2010s). Library preparation was by the immunoSEQ multiplex PCR assay. A mixture of 60 forward primers for TCR Vbeta segments and 13 reverse primers for TCR Jbeta segments was used in the multiplex PCR. Here the immuneACCESS table is served through TCRdb, limited to in-frame sequences with V and J called. Missing clones are a known gap in these copies; in checked studies unresolved V genes cover under half, and the rest lacks a known reason. This sample has some 110,000 clones in its table, and roughly 80% of those were observed once. The ten largest account for about 5% of the sample. Sequencing used PBMCs. All receptors derive from a man in his fifties in good health and CMV-seropositive.

This rearrangement joins TRBV19 to TRBJ2-1; possible D gene TRBD2, 6 bases. The CDR3 length is 17 residues. Germline CDR1 LNHDA, CDR2 SQIVND (reference sequence). V lost 3 bases and J lost 4, with 19 bases in between. The CDR3 DNA reads TGTGCCAGTAGTATTACCCCTCTTAGCGGAACGTACAATGAGCAGTTCTTC. Translated: CASSITPLSGTYNEQFF. Drawing the rest from reference TRBV19 and TRBJ2-1, the complete variable domain is DGGITQSPKYLFRKEGQNVTLSCEQNLNHDAMYWYRQDPGQGLRLIYYSQIVNDFQKGDIAEGYSVSREKKESFPLTVTSAQKNPTAFYLCASSITPLSGTYNEQFFGPGTRLTVL.

The sample holds a few counts of this clone. The J gene is TRBJ1-1, the V gene TRBV19; tentatively, D is TRBD1 (5 bases). CDR3 size: 17 residues. CDR1 and CDR2 from the germline V gene are LNHDA and SQIVND (reference sequence). Trimming took 7 bases from V and 1 from J, leaving 22 bases between them. The CDR3 protein is CASKAPGHLRGNTEAFF. For the CDR3, the DNA is TGTGCCAGTAAAGCCCCAGGACATCTTAGGGGGAACACTGAAGCTTTCTTT.

The chain has TRBV21-1 and TRBJ1-1. TRBV21-1 is marked as a pseudogene. The CDR3 covers 12 residues. The CDR3 sequence is CASRTTSTEAFF. Here the CDR3 DNA reads TGTGCCAGCAGGACCACTAGCACTGAAGCTTTCTTT.

The V and J genes are TRBV10-2 and TRBJ2-5; possibly TRBD2 for D (6 bases). Germline V gives CDR1 WSHSY, CDR2 SAAADI. The CDR3 covers 13 residues. V gave up 6 bases and J gave up 2 bases, with 10 bases separating them. The CDR3 sequence is CASSQLAQETQYF. CDR3 bases: TGCGCCAGCAGCCAACTAGCTCAAGAGACCCAGTACTTC.

The rearrangement uses TRBV6-1 and TRBJ1-1; maybe TRBD1 (5 bases). Germline V gene data show CDR1 as MNHNS and CDR2 as SASEGT. The CDR3 has 13 residues. Trimming shortened V by 3 bases and J by 5 bases, and 10 bases separated the two germline ends. The CDR3 nucleotides read TGTGCCAGCAGTGAGGGGGGGGGTACTGAAGCTTTCTTT. Protein: CASSEGGGTEAFF.

This chain uses TRBV9 with TRBJ2-3, with D tentatively TRBD2 (5 bases). The CDR3 is made up of 16 amino acids. The ends were cut back, 0 bases at V and 1 base at J, with 12 bases in the middle. Per germline, CDR1 SGDLS and CDR2 YYNGEE. CDR3 amino acids: CASSVAEGEGTDTQYF. CDR3 in DNA: TGTGCCAGCAGCGTAGCCGAGGGAGAAGGCACAGATACGCAGTATTTT. Full variable domain (outside the CDR3, taken from reference TRBV9 and TRBJ2-3): DSGVTQTPKHLITATGQRVTLRCSPRSGDLSVYWYQQSLDQGLQFLIQYYNGEERAKGNILERFSAQQFPDLHSELNLSSLELGDSALYFCASSVAEGEGTDTQYFGPGTRLTVL.

V and J are TRBV10-2 and TRBJ2-1; 10 bases align to TRBD1. Germline values: CDR1 WSHSY, CDR2 SAAADI. The CDR3 contains 17 residues. V lost 8 bases and J lost 7; bases outside the gene matches: 17. CDR3 amino acids: CASAGRPGTGDRNEQFF. DNA of the CDR3: TGCGCCAGCGCCGGTAGGCCCGGGACAGGGGATCGTAATGAGCAGTTCTTC.

The table lists this clone with a count of one. J is TRBJ1-3 and V is TRBV11-2, with 7 bases lining up with TRBD1. From germline, CDR1 is SGHAT and CDR2 FQNNGV. The CDR3 covers 12 residues. V lost 5 bases to trimming and J lost 7 bases; unmatched junction nucleotides: 2. DNA of the CDR3: TGTGCCAGCAGCCCACAGGGGAACACCATATATTTT. Translating gives CASSPQGNTIYF.

The chain recombines TRBV7-8 with TRBJ2-1; 7 nucleotides agree with TRBD2. The V gene end was trimmed by 1 base and the J gene end by 2 bases; junction bases not matched to a gene: 2. Germline lookup yields CDR1 SGHVS and CDR2 FQNEAQ. The CDR3 runs to 15 residues. In nucleotides, the CDR3 is TGTGCCAGCAGCTTAGGACTAGCAACCTACAATGAGCAGTTCTTC. Residues: CASSLGLATYNEQFF.

The gene calls are TRBV5-6 and TRBJ1-1; D not certain. The CDR3 has 13 residues. Germline V gives CDR1 SGHDT, CDR2 YYEEEE. The V and J ends lost 2 bases and 0 bases respectively, with 5 bases between them. This chain's CDR3 is CASSLHMNTEAFF. In DNA form, the CDR3 reads TGTGCCAGCAGCTTACACATGAACACTGAAGCTTTCTTT.

This chain uses TRBV6-5 with TRBJ2-7; the match to TRBD1 covers 8 bases. Germline values: CDR1 MNHEY, CDR2 SVGAGI. The CDR3 covers 16 residues. Trimming took 4 bases from V and 2 from J; bases not matched to a gene: 10. Written as DNA, the CDR3 is TGTGCCAGCAGTTTTTTACCGGGACAGGTAGCCTACGAGCAGTACTTC. Translated: CASSFLPGQVAYEQYF.

The rearrangement links TRBV4-1 to TRBJ2-2; 9 nucleotides line up with TRBD1. The CDR3 length is 17 residues. Germline assignment: CDR1 MGHRA and CDR2 YSYEKL. V gave up 5 bases and J gave up 5 bases; unmatched junction bases: 12. Here the CDR3 reads CASSLRLRDRVTGELFF. In nucleotides, the CDR3 is TGCGCCAGCAGCTTACGCCTCCGGGACAGGGTTACCGGGGAGCTGTTTTTT.

This clone turned up a few times. This chain connects TRBV6-5 to TRBJ2-5, with 7 bases lining up with TRBD2. CDR1 and CDR2 (germline): MNHEY, SVGAGI. Trimming at V came to 0 bases and at J to 5 bases, leaving 9 bases not matched to a gene. This CDR3 spans 16 amino acids. The CDR3 loop reads CASSYSRSLGGETQYF. In nucleotides, the CDR3 is TGTGCCAGCAGTTACTCCCGGTCTCTGGGGGGGGAGACCCAGTACTTC.

V and J are TRBV5-4 and TRBJ2-5; 8 bases fit TRBD2. Germline V gene sequence: CDR1 SGHNT, CDR2 YYREEE (reference sequence). The J segment lost 11 bases and the V segment lost 4 bases, leaving 16 bases of the junction unmatched. The CDR3 consists of 15 residues. In DNA, the CDR3 is TGTGCCAGCAGCGTGAACGGAGCGGGAGTCGGGGAGCAGTACTTC. It encodes CASSVNGAGVGEQYF.

This clone was counted a single time. The rearrangement uses TRBV6-5 and TRBJ1-2; 9 positions match TRBD1. CDR3 length equals 14 residues. Germline CDR1 MNHEY, CDR2 SVGAGI. The ends lost 8 bases at V and 5 bases at J; junction bases unmatched: 9. In DNA form, the CDR3 reads TGTGCCAGCTGGCCGGGGACAGGGCCGTATGGCTACACCTTC. The encoded protein is CASWPGTGPYGYTF.

The rearrangement links TRBV5-1 to TRBJ1-2; 12 nucleotides match TRBD1. From germline, CDR1 is SGHRS and CDR2 YFSETQ. CDR3 length: 17 residues. Germline trimming cut 2 bases from V and 2 bases from J; bases unmatched to any gene: 7. The CDR3 region is CASSLATGTGGNYGYTF. CDR3 nucleotides: TGCGCCAGCAGCTTAGCTACCGGGACAGGGGGCAACTATGGCTACACCTTC.

This sequence joins TRBV7-2 and TRBJ1-4; TRBD1 is a possible D gene (6 bases). Germline values: CDR1 SGHTA, CDR2 FQGNSA. Trimming removed 1 base from V and 4 bases from J, with 10 bases in between. This CDR3 region has 15 residues. CDR3: CASSLDGTSNEKLFF. CDR3 nucleotide sequence: TGTGCCAGCAGCTTAGACGGGACAAGTAATGAAAAACTGTTTTTT.

This chain uses TRBV2 with TRBJ2-3; 8 bases map to TRBD2. The V gene's germline CDR1 is SNHLY and CDR2 FYNNEI. V lost 6 bases, J lost 2 bases, and 7 bases stayed unmatched. The CDR3 contains 15 residues. CDR3 amino acids: CASSIAGLPTDTQYF. Here the CDR3 DNA reads TGTGCCAGCAGCATAGCGGGGTTACCCACAGATACGCAGTATTTT.

The V call is TRBV2, the J call TRBJ2-7; D not certain. The V gene lost 3 bases and the J gene lost 10 bases, with 10 bases spanning the gap. This CDR3 comprises 11 residues. CDR1 SNHLY and CDR2 FYNNEI come from the germline V gene. Here the CDR3 reads CASSERVRQYF. The CDR3 nucleotides read TGTGCCAGCAGTGAGAGAGTTAGACAGTACTTC.

The chain joins TRBV30 to TRBJ2-7, with a tentative D call TRBD1 (6 bases). CDR1 GTSNPN and CDR2 SVGIG come from the germline V gene (reference sequence). V lost 8 bases and J 1 base, leaving 18 bases between the germline ends. The length of the CDR3 is 14 residues. The CDR3 region has the DNA TGTGCCGTACGGACAGACCCGATGTCCTACGAGCAGTACTTC. Translated: CAVRTDPMSYEQYF. Full variable domain (missing parts from reference TRBV30 and TRBJ2-7): SQTIHQWPATLVQPVGSPLSLECTVEGTSNPNLYWYRQAAGRGLQLLFYSVGIGQISSEVPQNLSASRPQDRQFILSSKKLLLSDSGFYLCAVRTDPMSYEQYFGPGTRLTVT.

The J gene is TRBJ1-2, the V gene TRBV30; TRBD1 matches 7 bases. This CDR3 has 15 amino acids. J gave up 3 bases and V 3 bases, and 10 bases lay outside the gene matches. Per germline, CDR1 GTSNPN and CDR2 SVGIG (reference sequence). The CDR3 coding sequence is TGTGCCTGGAGCCCTACACGGGACAGTTACTATGGCTACACCTTC. Its translation is CAWSPTRDSYYGYTF.

The chain links TRBV7-9 to TRBJ1-1; 7 bases match TRBD1. Germline CDR1 SEHNR, CDR2 FQNEAQ (reference sequence). Unmatched junction bases numbered 19, after V lost 2 bases and J lost 4 bases. The CDR3 runs 19 residues. The DNA of the CDR3 is TGTGCCAGCAGCTTATTTGTTCCAAGGGGGCGAAAAAGAGCCACTGAAGCTTTCTTT. Encoded protein: CASSLFVPRGRKRATEAFF.

The chain employs TRBV15 and TRBJ1-5; a weak D match, TRBD1 (5 bases). Germline CDR1 reads LNHNV; CDR2 reads YYDKDF (reference sequence). V lost 8 bases and J lost 1, with 12 bases in between. The CDR3 length is 14 residues. CDR3 residues: CATERGGSNQPQHF. The CDR3 DNA follows: TGTGCCACCGAGCGGGGGGGGAGCAATCAGCCCCAGCATTTT.

V and J are TRBV7-2 and TRBJ1-2, with D possibly being TRBD1 (6 bases). V was pared by 4 bases and J by 3 bases, with 21 bases between. Looked up from germline, CDR1 is SGHTA and CDR2 is FQGNSA. CDR3 length: 17 amino acids. In DNA form, the CDR3 reads TGTGCCAGCAGCTCGAGGGCTTACAGGGAGGGAGACTATGGCTACACCTTC. This sequence encodes CASSSRAYREGDYGYTF. The full variable domain, its missing parts supplied by reference TRBV7-2 and TRBJ1-2, is GAGVSQSPSNKVTEKGKDVELRCDPISGHTALYWYRQSLGQGLEFLIYFQGNSAPDKSGLPSDRFSAERTGGSVSTLTIQRTQQEDSAVYLCASSSRAYREGDYGYTFGSGTRLTVV.

CDR3 nucleotides: TGCGCCAGCAGCTTTGACCCCCCGGACAGTCACACAGATACGCAGTATTTT. It codes for CASSFDPPDSHTDTQYF. J is TRBJ2-3 and V is TRBV5-1, with D possibly TRBD1 on 6 matching bases. The V gene lost 2 bases and the J gene lost 2 bases, with 18 bases spanning the gap. Germline CDR1 SGHRS, CDR2 YFSETQ. This CDR3 is 17 amino acids long. The full variable domain, in which reference TRBV5-1 and TRBJ2-3 provide the parts outside the CDR3, is KAGVTQTPRYLIKTRGQQVTLSCSPISGHRSVSWYQQTPGQGLQFLFEYFSETQRNKGNFPGRFSGRQFSNSRSEMNVSTLELGDSALYLCASSFDPPDSHTDTQYFGPGTRLTVL.

The chain joins TRBV7-2 to TRBJ2-7; 7 bases are shared with TRBD2. The CDR3 contains 16 residues. Germline V CDR1 and CDR2: SGHTA, FQGNSA. After removal of 5 bases from V and 4 bases from J, the junction contained 14 bases not matched to a gene. The CDR3 DNA is TGTGCCAGCAGCCAAAGTACGGGCGGGAGTCTATACGAGCAGTACTTC. Translating it yields CASSQSTGGSLYEQYF.

In its sample, this clone is medium-sized (0.01 to 0.1%). The chain carries TRBV9 and TRBJ2-7; 8 positions match TRBD2. V lost 3 bases to trimming and J lost 0 bases; unmatched junction nucleotides: 5. The CDR3 extends over 15 amino acids. CDR1 and CDR2 (germline): SGDLS, YYNGEE. The CDR3, as DNA: TGTGCCAGCAGCGACGGGAGCGGGGGCTCCTACGAGCAGTACTTC. Its translation is CASSDGSGGSYEQYF.

CDR3 protein: CASSNRDRGSHEQYF. Here the CDR3 DNA reads TGTGCCTCAAGCAACCGGGACAGGGGTTCCCACGAGCAGTACTTC. V gene TRBV30 combines with J gene TRBJ2-7; 10 bases line up with TRBD1. V dropped 7 bases and J dropped 5; count of bases not matched to a gene: 14. Germline CDR1 reads GTSNPN; CDR2 reads SVGIG (reference sequence). The length of the CDR3 is 15 residues.